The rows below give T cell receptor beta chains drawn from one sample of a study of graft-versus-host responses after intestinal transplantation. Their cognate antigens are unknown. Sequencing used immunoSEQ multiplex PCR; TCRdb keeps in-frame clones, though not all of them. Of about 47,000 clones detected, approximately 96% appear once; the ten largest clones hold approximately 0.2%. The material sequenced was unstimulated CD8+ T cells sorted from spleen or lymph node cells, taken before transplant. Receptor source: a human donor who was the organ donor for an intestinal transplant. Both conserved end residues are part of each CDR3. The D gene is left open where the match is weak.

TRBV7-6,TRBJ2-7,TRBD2,CASSPTGGGSYEQYF,TGTGCCAGCAGCCCCACTGGCGGGGGATCCTACGAGCAGTACTTC
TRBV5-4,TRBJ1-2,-,CASRDRDYGYTF,TGTGCCAGCAGGGACAGAGACTATGGCTACACCTTC
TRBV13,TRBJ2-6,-,CASSSEGGNVLTF,TGTGCCAGCAGCTCGGAAGGGGGCAACGTCCTGACTTTC
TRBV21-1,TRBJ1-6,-,CASSKVGAPLHF,TGTGCCAGCAGCAAAGTAGGGGCACCCCTCCACTTT
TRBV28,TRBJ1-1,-,CASSSPMYGQKNTEAFF,TGTGCCAGCAGTTCCCCAATGTACGGACAAAAGAACACTGAAGCTTTCTTT
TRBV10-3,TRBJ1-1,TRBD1,CAISAGQGKITEAFF,TGTGCCATCAGTGCGGGACAGGGTAAAATCACTGAAGCTTTCTTT
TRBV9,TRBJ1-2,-,CASSWDGDYGYTF,TGTGCCAGCAGCTGGGACGGCGACTATGGCTACACCTTC
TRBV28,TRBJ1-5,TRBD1,CASSGRGPNQPQHF,TGTGCCAGCAGTGGAAGGGGGCCCAATCAGCCCCAGCATTTT
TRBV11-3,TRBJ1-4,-,CASSSPGTTNEKLFF,TGTGCCAGCAGCTCCCCCGGTACCACTAATGAAAAACTGTTTTTT
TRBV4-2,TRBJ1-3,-,CASSQDSLPGNTIYF,TGTGCCAGCAGCCAAGATTCTCTGCCTGGAAACACCATATATTTT
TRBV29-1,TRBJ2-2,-,CSVEETSPTGELFF,TGCAGCGTTGAAGAAACTAGCCCGACCGGGGAGCTGTTTTTT